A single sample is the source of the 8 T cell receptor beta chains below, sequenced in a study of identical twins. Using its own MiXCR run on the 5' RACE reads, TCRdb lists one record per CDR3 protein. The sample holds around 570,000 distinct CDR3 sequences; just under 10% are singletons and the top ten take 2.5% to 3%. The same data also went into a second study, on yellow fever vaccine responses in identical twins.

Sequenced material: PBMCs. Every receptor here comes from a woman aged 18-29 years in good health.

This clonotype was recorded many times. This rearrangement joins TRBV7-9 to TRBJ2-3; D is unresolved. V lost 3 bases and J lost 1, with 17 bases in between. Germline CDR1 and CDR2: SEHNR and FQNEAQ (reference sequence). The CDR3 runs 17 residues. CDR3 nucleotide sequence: TGTGCCAGCAGCTTTTCCCGCGACCTAAGGGGCACAGATACGCAGTATTTT. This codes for CASSFSRDLRGTDTQYF. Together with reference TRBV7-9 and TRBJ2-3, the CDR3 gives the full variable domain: DTGVSQNPRHKITKRGQNVTFRCDPISEHNRLYWYRQTLGQGPEFLTYFQNEAQLEKSRLLSDRFSAERPKGSFSTLEIQRTEQGDSAMYLCASSFSRDLRGTDTQYFGPGTRLTVL.

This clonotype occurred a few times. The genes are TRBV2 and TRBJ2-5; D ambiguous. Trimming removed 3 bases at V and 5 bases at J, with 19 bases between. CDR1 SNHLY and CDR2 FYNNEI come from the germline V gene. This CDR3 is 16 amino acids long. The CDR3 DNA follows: TGTGCCAGCAGTGAGACCCGGGCCAGCGTCGTGGAGACCCAGTACTTC. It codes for CASSETRASVVETQYF.

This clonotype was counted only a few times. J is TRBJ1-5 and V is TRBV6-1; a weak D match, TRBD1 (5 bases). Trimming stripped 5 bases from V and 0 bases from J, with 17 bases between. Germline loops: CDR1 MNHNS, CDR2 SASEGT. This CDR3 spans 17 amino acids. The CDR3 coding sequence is TGTGCCAGCAGTCTAAGACCGGGGCCCGATAGCAATCAGCCCCAGCATTTT. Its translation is CASSLRPGPDSNQPQHF.

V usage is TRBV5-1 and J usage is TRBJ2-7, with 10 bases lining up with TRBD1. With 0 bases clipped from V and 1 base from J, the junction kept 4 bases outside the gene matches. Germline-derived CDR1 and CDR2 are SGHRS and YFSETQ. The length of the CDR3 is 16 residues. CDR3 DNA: TGCGCCAGCAGCTTGGCCGGGGGACAGGGGTCCTACGAGCAGTACTTC. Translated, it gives CASSLAGGQGSYEQYF.

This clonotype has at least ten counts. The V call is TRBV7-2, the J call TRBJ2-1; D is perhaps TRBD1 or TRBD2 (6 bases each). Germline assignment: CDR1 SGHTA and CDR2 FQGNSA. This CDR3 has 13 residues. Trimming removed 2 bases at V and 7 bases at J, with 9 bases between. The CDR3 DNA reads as TGTGCCAGCAGCTTACTAGGGGGGAATGAGCAGTTCTTC. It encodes CASSLLGGNEQFF.

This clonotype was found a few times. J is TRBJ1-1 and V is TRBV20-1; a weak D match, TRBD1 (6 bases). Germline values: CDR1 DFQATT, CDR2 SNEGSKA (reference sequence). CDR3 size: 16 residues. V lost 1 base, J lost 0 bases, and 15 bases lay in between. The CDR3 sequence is CSARGKTGPMNTEAFF. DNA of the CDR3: TGCAGTGCTAGAGGGAAGACAGGACCGATGAACACTGAAGCTTTCTTT.

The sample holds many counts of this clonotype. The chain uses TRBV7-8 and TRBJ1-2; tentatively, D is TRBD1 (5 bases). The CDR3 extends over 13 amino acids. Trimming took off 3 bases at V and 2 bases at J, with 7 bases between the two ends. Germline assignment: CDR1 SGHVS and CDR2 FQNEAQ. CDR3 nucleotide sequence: TGTGCCAGCAGCTTGGGACTGAACTATGGCTACACCTTC. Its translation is CASSLGLNYGYTF.

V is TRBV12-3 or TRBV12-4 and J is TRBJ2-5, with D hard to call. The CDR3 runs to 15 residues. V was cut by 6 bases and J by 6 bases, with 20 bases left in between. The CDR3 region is CASSPASGMGKTQYF. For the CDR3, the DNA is TGTGCCAGCAGCCCCGCCTCAGGAATGGGCAAGACCCAGTACTTC.